This T cell receptor (beta chain) was recorded in a study of T cell repertoires in cytomegalovirus infection. Overall study: HLA-C-restricted CMV epitopes, recently identified, and well-studied HLA-B-restricted ones were used by the study. An indication of both CMV infection and matching HLA type came from public TCR beta signatures.

TCRdb recomputed calls from the reads with MiXCR, one row per CDR3 protein. This sample yields approximately 390,000 distinct CDR3 sequences, of which about a third are seen a single time; roughly 14% belongs to the top ten. V lost 3 bases and J lost 1, with 17 bases in between. CDR3 length equals 17 residues. Germline V gene sequence: CDR1 LGHDT, CDR2 YNNKEL (reference sequence). This clonotype was counted a few times. The antigen remains unidentified. This TCR was sampled from a human donor in good health (CMV status not recorded). Some clones in this sample may be carry-over from other donors' samples. This chain joins TRBV3-1 and TRBJ2-3, with D perhaps matching TRBD2 (6 bases). Sequencing was performed on cultured PBMCs, taken from culture after CMV antigen stimulation. This CDR3 is CASSQNIRTTRTDTQYF. The CDR3 DNA reads as TGTGCCAGCAGCCAGAATATACGGACTACCCGCACAGATACGCAGTATTTT.